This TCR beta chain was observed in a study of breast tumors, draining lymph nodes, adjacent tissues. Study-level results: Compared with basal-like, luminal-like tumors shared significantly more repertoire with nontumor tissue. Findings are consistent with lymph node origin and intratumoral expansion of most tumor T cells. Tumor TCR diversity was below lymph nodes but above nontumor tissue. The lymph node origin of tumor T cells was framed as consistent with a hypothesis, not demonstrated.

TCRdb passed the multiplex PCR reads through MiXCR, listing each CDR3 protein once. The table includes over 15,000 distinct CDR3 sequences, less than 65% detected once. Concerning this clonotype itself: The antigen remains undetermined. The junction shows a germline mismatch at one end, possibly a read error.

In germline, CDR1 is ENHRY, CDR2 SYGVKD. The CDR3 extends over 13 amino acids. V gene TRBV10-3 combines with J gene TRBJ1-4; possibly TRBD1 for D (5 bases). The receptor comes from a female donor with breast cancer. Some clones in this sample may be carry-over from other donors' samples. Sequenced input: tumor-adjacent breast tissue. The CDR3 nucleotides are TGTGCCAGCAGTTTCCAGGGAGAGGAAAAACTGTTTTTT. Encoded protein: CASSFQGEEKLFF.